Listed here is a single T cell receptor (beta chain). This clone was recorded only once. Its antigen is not yet known. No qualities accompany the bases; no much larger clone lies one base away. The sample is drawn from a study of cytomegalovirus exposure and HLA in healthy donors (dated by TCRdb to the late 2010s). About the investigation overall: In an earlier analysis of 450 to 750 of the donors, about 260 Gb of sequence data and about 110 million unique TCR beta sequences from roughly 180 million T cells were reported. An early release covering about 600 HLA-typed donors comprised roughly 300 gigabases of sequencing data and tens of millions of unique TCR sequences. Among the roughly 370 genotyped donors, 75% to 90% belonged to the genetic ancestry cluster associated with self-reported Caucasian donors. The study aimed to test whether cataloging public T cell receptors could reveal signatures of past pathogen exposure. The study used immunosequencing to profile the T cell repertoires of approximately 690 subjects and linked those repertoires to cytomegalovirus serostatus. In addition to the first cohort of 666 subjects, a separate validation cohort of around 110 different subjects was used. To predict cytomegalovirus infection status, the study combined high-throughput TCR immunosequencing, statistical association of individual TCRs with disease status, and machine learning. A later analysis re-analyzed previously published TCR beta repertoires from 666 donors and added high-resolution HLA genotyping to study TCR occurrence patterns. The later analysis used no new phenotypic data to find candidate immune exposures, relying instead on TCR beta sequences and their occurrence across donors. An earlier analysis of about 600 of the donors used high-throughput TCR beta sequencing to judge whether each TCR beta V gene segment behaved as functional or pseudogenic. Donor age, sex, ethnicity and CMV serostatus were compiled together with the repertoire data. Genome-wide SNP genotypes for about 60% of the 666 donors were used in a later genetic analysis, which treated that subset as a discovery cohort. All discovery cohort repertoires had been generated on a single sequencing platform. Both class I and class II loci were covered by HLA typing, at four-digit resolution. Typing coverage differed by locus: A, B, C, DRB1 and DQB1 were typed in roughly 620-640 donors, DQA1 in about 560, DPA1 in some 600, and DPB1 in 472. Because of strong linkage in the cohort, 5 or 6 DR-DQ haplotypes were treated as single units for association and clustering. Across approximately 400 genotyped donors of the cohort, an average of roughly 200,000 unique TCR beta nucleotide sequences per donor were sequenced, and roughly a sixth of those sequences were non-productive. Results and caveats for the whole study, not just this receptor: Correlated functional status among segregating V segments might be attributable to linkage disequilibrium, but an unknown experimental factor could not be ruled out. A cluster of highly shared sequence variants was judged likely to represent a technical artifact of the sequencing pipeline. The classifier was reported to diagnose cytomegalovirus status with high specificity and sensitivity in both the original and validation cohorts. A later genetic analysis associated a missense DCLRE1C variant with V-gene and J-gene trimming of TCR beta chains, and an independent cohort replicated the association. In a later analysis, HLA-associated TCR beta chains showed more clonal expansion and lower generation probabilities than non-associated chains that were equally common. The earlier analysis of about 600 of the donors excluded roughly 17 rarely observed V segments, including chromosome 9 orphons, because counts were too low. Strong co-occurrence of HLA alleles, especially DR and DQ, made assigning TCR associations to individual alleles difficult. Several of the top co-occurrence clusters appeared to be linked to parvovirus B19, influenza, CMV and Epstein-Barr virus, according to a later analysis. According to a later genetic analysis, donors in an Asian-associated ancestry cluster had fewer N-insertions in productive TCRs than the approximately 630-donor mean. Specific HLA alleles were associated with 15,000 to 20,000 TCR beta sequences at a false discovery rate of 0.05 in a later analysis. In a later analysis, the rate of TCR association differed among HLA loci, with DRB1 alleles having the most associated TCRs and HLA-C alleles having the fewest. HLA typing was unavailable for some donors at each locus, so association tests used only the typed subset. A few of the identified cytomegalovirus-associated TCR beta chains were confirmed in vitro to be specific for cytomegalovirus antigens. Roughly uniform sequencing depth across donors was assumed in presence/absence analyses, although this assumption may not hold. Immune exposure information for the cohort was limited to CMV serostatus. A further reported finding was that TCR beta sequences accurately predicted the HLA-A and HLA-B alleles for most subjects in the first cohort. According to a later analysis, most CMV-associated TCR beta chains appeared to be HLA-restricted, and the HLA associations seemed to be driven largely by CMV exposure. Most TCR sequences were seen in very few donors, while some public TCRs were found in many individuals. An earlier analysis of 587 of the donors showed that most TCR beta V segments appeared in productive rearrangements either about 90% or about 30% of the time, which broadly matched IMGT annotations. The authors suggested that the approach could potentially be extended to other disease states and immunological phenotypes. Some IMGT-functional V segments, including TRBV6-2 and TRBV6-3, could not be told apart with the 87-base-pair reads, so those segments were excluded. The cohort was sequenced for TCR beta chains only, and without alpha or paired-chain data the features that could be detected were limited. In the study, roughly 160 TCR beta chains were listed as associated with cytomegalovirus.

The cohort comprised some 730 healthy bone marrow donors. Cohort members were all nominally healthy when sampled, although unrecorded immune exposures were likely present. The donor was CMV seronegative and belonged to the group of 350 or so seronegative cohort members. Every donor gave a peripheral blood sample, and the peripheral blood mononuclear cells from that sample were used for TCR beta sequencing. Genomic DNA extraction from the blood cell samples was performed with the Qiagen DNeasy Blood Extraction Kit. Library construction relied on the immunoSEQ multiplex PCR assay. The multiplex PCR relied on a mix of 60 forward primers for TCR Vbeta segments and 13 reverse primers for TCR Jbeta segments. The CDR3 region of rearranged TCR beta genes was amplified from genomic DNA with a multiplex PCR assay. The Illumina HiSeq System was used to sequence the amplified TCR beta libraries as 87-base-pair reads. The paper's data handling went like this. In a later analysis, 77 million or so unique TCR beta chains were counted across the approximately 640 repertoires, and roughly 11 million of these chains were shared by at least two donors. A nearest-neighbor algorithm error-corrected the raw reads and collapsed the reads into unique sequences, merging closely related sequences to remove PCR and sequencing errors. To assign V, D and J gene segments, CDR3 sequences were aligned to IMGT reference sequences. For a sequence to be retained, a match of at least six nucleotides was required to both a V gene segment and a J gene segment. A rearrangement was called productive if the CDR3 had no stop codons and remained in frame with V and J, and every other rearrangement was called non-productive. Following IMGT convention, CDR3 was defined as the stretch from the second conserved V-encoded cysteine up to the conserved J-encoded phenylalanine. In an earlier analysis of some 550 of the donors, sequences lacking an unambiguous match to a single V gene segment were excluded. An earlier analysis of a few hundred of the donors classified V segments as functional when productive rearrangements were above 56.7% and as segregating when the standard deviation between donors was above 5%. A statistical classification framework was developed to diagnose cytomegalovirus status using the catalog of TCR beta chain sequences. In a later analysis, TCR nucleotide sequences were compared against IMGT/GENE-DB human TR gene sequences so that V and J genes could be assigned. Using the TCRdist pipeline, a later analysis assigned CDR3 sequences along with most-parsimonious VDJ recombination scenarios. In a later analysis, every TCR beta chain was defined by the combination of its CDR3 amino acid sequence and its V-gene family, and reads without a unique V-gene family were dropped. To address suspected cross-contamination and a sequencing artifact, a later analysis removed around 590 highly shared, low-generation-probability nucleotide sequences. In a later analysis, a clonal expansion index was calculated for each public chain from normalized within-repertoire ranks of inferred template counts. Generation probabilities in a later analysis came from a VDJ recombination model fitted to out-of-frame rearrangements, and those results were checked against IGoR. In a later analysis, TCR-TCR, TCR-HLA and TCR-CMV co-occurrence was scored with hypergeometric tests, and a repertoire-size bias correction was applied to TCR pairs. A later analysis estimated false discovery rates by permuting HLA or CMV assignments 20 times. In a later analysis, co-occurring TCRs were grouped using DBSCAN, with TCRdist sequence similarity added in when clustering inside HLA-allele-positive subsets. For co-occurrence clustering, repertoires with fewer than 30,000 or more than 120,000 public chains were excluded, along with roughly 5 repertoires with anomalous nucleotide sharing. TCRdb stores this immuneACCESS table with in-frame sequences only. Part of the clones is absent; in the studies checked, under half of the shortfall reflects unresolved V genes, and no reason is known for the rest. V, J and clone size were drawn from that table, and D and trimming were deduced from the DNA. This sample holds tens of thousands of clones; about three quarters were observed only once. The ten largest make up more than 3% of the sample.

The germline V gene sets CDR1 to SGHTA and CDR2 to FQGTGA. From the cysteine up to the phenylalanine, the CDR3 has a length of 16 residues. Solely the CDR3 DNA is kept, with 48 bases framed from the first base. The junction shows trimming of 5 bases on V and 3 bases on J, and the gene matches do not reach 7 bases of it. The sequence joins TRBV7-3 to TRBJ2-1, and 10 junctional nucleotides match TRBD2. What was sequenced was PBMCs. The clonotype comes from a man aged 18 to 35 in good health and CMV-seronegative. The CDR3 region reads CASSTPTSGVYNEQFF. The nucleotide sequence reads as follows: TGTGCCAGCAGCACCCCCACTAGCGGGGTCTACAATGAGCAGTTCTTC. Full variable domain (CDR3 extended with the reference TRBV7-3 and TRBJ2-1 proteins): GAGVSQTPSNKVTEKGKYVELRCDPISGHTALYWYRQSLGQGPEFLIYFQGTGAADDSGLPNDRFFAVRPEGSVSTLKIQRTERGDSAVYLCASSTPTSGVYNEQFFGPGTRLTVL.